This T cell receptor (beta chain) is from a study of Ad26.COV2.S vaccination and SARS-CoV-2 variants. Overall study context: Donor got 5x10^10 or 1x10^11 viral particles of Ad26.COV2.S.

Treatment specified: 15 to 20 received Ad26.COV2.S at low or high dose, single or two shots; about 5 received placebo; per-sample allocation not given. Collection of samples fell on day 63 after the first vaccine or placebo injection. Study results and caveats: Recipients of either vaccine or placebo displayed similar breadth of non-spike TCRs.

TCRdb's copy holds only in-frame clones and misses some; the assay was immunoSEQ multiplex PCR. The repertoire holds 350,000 to 400,000 clones, approximately 90% seen once, with 3.5% in the top ten. This clone was observed once. Its matching antigen is unknown. Germline V gene data show CDR1 as SQVTM and CDR2 as ANQGSEA. V gave up 1 base and J gave up 0 bases, with 10 bases separating them. The CDR3 loop spans 15 amino acids. The material was peripheral blood, obtained in a trial of Ad26.COV2.S vaccine versus placebo. The TCR originated in a person between 18 and 59 years old who received the Ad26.COV2.S COVID-19 vaccine or a placebo. The J gene is TRBJ2-1, the V gene TRBV29-1; D unresolved. CDR3 in amino acids: CSVEAGSSSYNEQFF. The DNA of the CDR3 is TGCAGCGTTGAAGCTGGTTCTAGCTCCTACAATGAGCAGTTCTTC.